This entry describes one T cell receptor beta chain. What it binds is unknown. V was shortened by 5 bases and J by 7 bases, with 8 bases between the two germline ends. CDR3 length: 11 residues. Per the germline V gene, CDR1 is SNHLY and CDR2 is FYNNEI. The protocol was immunoSEQ multiplex PCR, while the TCRdb copy is restricted to in-frame clones and leaves out a portion. The sample records over a million clones, approximately 78% being singletons. All the donors were Caucasian adults who lived in Nashville, Tennessee. This specimen belongs to a study of shared clonotypes between healthy human individuals. The study, taken as a whole, reports: Some clonotypes were shared by all four sorted-subset donors, while others were not shared. The non-shared ones had lower generation probabilities than the shared ones.

The receptor's source is a man aged 18 to 29 in good health. Some clones in this sample may be carry-over from other donors' samples. This chain links TRBV2 with TRBJ2-5, with D unclear. Material: memory CD4+ T cells from PBMCs. Subset described: CD45RA-negative fraction. CDR3 in amino acids: CASSILGTQYF. DNA for the CDR3: TGTGCCAGCAGTATACTGGGGACCCAGTACTTC.